The 23 T cell receptor beta chains reported below all come from one sample, sequenced in a study of cytomegalovirus exposure and HLA in healthy donors (dated by TCRdb to about 2017). The library was produced with the immunoSEQ multiplex PCR assay. For the multiplex PCR, a mixture combining 60 forward primers for TCR Vbeta segments and 13 reverse primers for TCR Jbeta segments was used. Drawn from immuneACCESS, this table holds only the in-frame rearrangements with V and J called that TCRdb kept. Clones are partly lost; checked studies trace under half to an unresolved V gene and leave the rest unexplained. Counted in this sample were 190,000 or so clones; approximately 79% of them appeared once. The top ten constitute roughly 1.4% of the sample. The sequencing input was PBMCs. The receptors were sampled from a girl aged 5-17 years in good health and CMV-seropositive.

This chain links TRBV7-9 with TRBJ2-1; possibly TRBD1 for D (5 bases). Germline assignment: CDR1 SEHNR and CDR2 FQNEAQ (reference sequence). Trimming cost V 5 bases and J 4 bases, with 12 bases left between them. The CDR3 sequence is 14 residues long. The CDR3, as DNA: TGTGCCAGCAGCCTAGAGACAGTTTACAATGAGCAGTTCTTC. Protein sequence: CASSLETVYNEQFF. The full variable domain, completed using reference TRBV7-9 and TRBJ2-1, is DTGVSQNPRHKITKRGQNVTFRCDPISEHNRLYWYRQTLGQGPEFLTYFQNEAQLEKSRLLSDRFSAERPKGSFSTLEIQRTEQGDSAMYLCASSLETVYNEQFFGPGTRLTVL.

Details on this clone: One end of the junction fails to match germline, which may point to a read error. This chain joins TRBV12-5 and TRBJ2-1; 7 nucleotides line up with TRBD2. Germline values: CDR1 LGHNT, CDR2 FRNRAP. CDR3 size: 15 residues. CDR3 protein: CATGLPPGLDNEQFF. The CDR3 coding sequence is TGTGCTACTGGTTTGCCGCCTGGACTAGACAATGAGCAGTTCTTC.

V gene TRBV4-3 combines with J gene TRBJ2-7; 10 bases map to TRBD1. CDR1 LGHNA and CDR2 YSLEER come from the germline V gene. J lost 8 bases, V lost 0 bases, and 7 bases had no gene match. The CDR3 totals 15 residues. CDR3 in amino acids: CASSQDAGTGVQQYF. The CDR3 DNA is TGCGCCAGCAGCCAAGACGCCGGGACAGGGGTTCAGCAGTACTTC.

The chain combines TRBV11-3 with TRBJ1-1, with D tentatively TRBD1 (5 bases). Germline-derived CDR1 and CDR2 are SGHNT and YENEEA. The CDR3 runs to 19 residues. Trimming took off 2 bases at V and 1 base at J, with 23 bases between the two ends. As DNA, the CDR3 is TGTGCCAGCAGCTTACTCGAACCGTCCTTAAGGAGGGGGAACACTGAAGCTTTCTTT. Translation: CASSLLEPSLRRGNTEAFF. The whole variable domain, remainder taken from reference TRBV11-3 and TRBJ1-1, is EAGVVQSPRYKIIEKKQPVAFWCNPISGHNTLYWYLQNLGQGPELLIRYENEEAVDDSQLPKDRFSAERLKGVDSTLKIQPAELGDSAVYLCASSLLEPSLRRGNTEAFFGQGTRLTVV.

This clone occurred a few times. The chain employs TRBV7-9 and TRBJ1-1, with D maybe TRBD1 (6 bases). The CDR3 extends over 15 amino acids. In germline, CDR1 is SEHNR, CDR2 FQNEAQ (reference sequence). Trimming took 5 bases from V and 1 from J, leaving 14 bases between them. CDR3 nucleotides: TGTGCCAGCAGCCCAAGGGGGTCATCGAACACTGAAGCTTTCTTT. Translation gives CASSPRGSSNTEAFF.

V usage is TRBV7-2 and J usage is TRBJ2-5, with TRBD1 matching 7 bases. The CDR3 spans 15 residues. From germline, CDR1 is SGHTA and CDR2 FQGNSA. J gave up 2 bases and V 4 bases, and 7 bases lay outside the gene matches. In DNA, the CDR3 is TGTGCCAGCAGCTCGTCGACAGGGTCACAAGAGACCCAGTACTTC. Translated, it gives CASSSSTGSQETQYF. Drawing the rest from reference TRBV7-2 and TRBJ2-5, the complete variable domain is GAGVSQSPSNKVTEKGKDVELRCDPISGHTALYWYRQSLGQGLEFLIYFQGNSAPDKSGLPSDRFSAERTGGSVSTLTIQRTQQEDSAVYLCASSSSTGSQETQYFGPGTRLLVL.

J is TRBJ1-3 and V is TRBV2; TRBD1 might be the D (6 bases). Germline CDR1 is SNHLY and CDR2 is FYNNEI. The V end was cut by 4 bases, the J end by 0 bases, with 10 bases between. The length of the CDR3 is 15 residues. CDR3 protein: CASSGGHFSGNTIYF. The CDR3, as DNA: TGTGCCAGCAGTGGGGGACACTTCTCTGGAAACACCATATATTTT.

The V gene is TRBV4-1, the J gene TRBJ2-5; 7 bases agree with TRBD2. The CDR3 is 18 residues long. The germline gives CDR1 MGHRA, CDR2 YSYEKL. Unmatched junction bases numbered 15, after V lost 1 base and J lost 4 bases. The DNA of the CDR3 is TGCGCCAGCAGCCAAGCCCCATGGGGGGGGATAAACGGAGAGACCCAGTACTTC. The encoded protein is CASSQAPWGGINGETQYF.

The chain couples TRBV30 to TRBJ2-1; possibly TRBD1 for D (5 bases). The CDR3 length is 14 residues. V gave up 0 bases and J gave up 2 bases, with 8 bases separating them. Germline CDR1 GTSNPN, CDR2 SVGIG (reference sequence). The CDR3 loop is CAWSVRGPYNEQFF. The DNA for the CDR3 is TGTGCCTGGAGTGTAAGGGGCCCCTACAATGAGCAGTTCTTC. The variable domain in full, completed from reference TRBV30 and TRBJ2-1, reads SQTIHQWPATLVQPVGSPLSLECTVEGTSNPNLYWYRQAAGRGLQLLFYSVGIGQISSEVPQNLSASRPQDRQFILSSKKLLLSDSGFYLCAWSVRGPYNEQFFGPGTRLTVL.

This chain connects TRBV7-9 to TRBJ2-5; D is undetermined. The germline CDR1 and CDR2 sequences are SEHNR and FQNEAQ (reference sequence). V was shortened by 3 bases and J by 4 bases, with 6 bases between the two germline ends. The CDR3 sequence is 12 residues long. CDR3 protein: CASSFGGETQYF. The CDR3 nucleotides read TGTGCCAGCAGCTTCGGTGGAGAGACCCAGTACTTC.

V is TRBV9 and J is TRBJ2-7; 10 bases align to TRBD2. CDR1 SGDLS and CDR2 YYNGEE come from the germline V gene. The CDR3 spans 16 residues. V was clipped by 2 bases and J by 2 bases; unmatched bases: 7. The CDR3 region has the DNA TGTGCCAGCAGCGTCCCCGGACTAGCGGTGACCTACGAGCAGTACTTC. It is translated as CASSVPGLAVTYEQYF.

The rearrangement links TRBV2 to TRBJ1-1; weak D call: TRBD1 (5 bases). This CDR3 comprises 13 residues. Trimming took off 9 bases at V and 1 base at J, with 12 bases between the two ends. CDR1 is SNHLY and CDR2 is FYNNEI in the germline V gene. CDR3 coding DNA: TGTGCCAGGGGGCCCCCAGGGAACACTGAAGCTTTCTTT. Translated, it gives CARGPPGNTEAFF.

This clone was recorded a few times. The chain carries TRBV25-1 and TRBJ1-6; no clear D gene. The V gene lost 1 base and the J gene lost 5 bases, with 6 bases spanning the gap. Germline V gene data show CDR1 as MGHDK and CDR2 as SYGVNS. CDR3 size: 14 residues. The CDR3, as DNA: TGTGCCAGCAGTGAATTGAGGGATAATTCACCCCTCCACTTT. It specifies CASSELRDNSPLHF.

The genes are TRBV5-4 and TRBJ1-2; D is undetermined. Germline V gene data show CDR1 as SGHNT and CDR2 as YYREEE (reference sequence). The CDR3 is made up of 11 amino acids. Trimming stripped 4 bases from V and 5 bases from J, with 6 bases between. CDR3 nucleotide sequence: TGTGCCAGCAGCGGGCCTTATGGCTACACCTTC. The encoded protein is CASSGPYGYTF.

V and J are TRBV4-3 and TRBJ2-2, with 10 bases that match TRBD2. The CDR3 has 18 amino acids. In germline, CDR1 is LGHNA, CDR2 YSLEER. V gave up 3 bases and J gave up 6 bases; unmatched junction bases: 13. The CDR3, as DNA: TGCGCCAGCAGCCATGGGGGACTAGCGAGACCTGGGGCCGGGGAGCTGTTTTTT. Its translation: CASSHGGLARPGAGELFF.

This clone was counted once. This chain links TRBV19 with TRBJ1-5; D remains unclear. This CDR3 is 15 amino acids long. V lost 3 bases to trimming and J lost 3 bases, with 12 bases between them. CDR1 is LNHDA and CDR2 is SQIVND in the germline V gene (reference sequence). The CDR3 loop reads CASSMVQDYNQPQHF. In DNA form, the CDR3 reads TGTGCCAGTAGTATGGTCCAGGACTACAATCAGCCCCAGCATTTT.

The chain carries TRBV9 and TRBJ2-7, with 8 positions matching TRBD1. The ends lost 4 bases at V and 8 bases at J; junction bases unmatched: 14. The CDR3 sequence is 15 residues long. Germline CDR1 SGDLS, CDR2 YYNGEE. The CDR3 DNA reads TGTGCCAGCAGCCTAGGCGGTCAGGGGGCTGGTAAGCAGTACTTC. Translating it yields CASSLGGQGAGKQYF.

This chain uses TRBV6-5 with TRBJ2-6, with a tentative D call TRBD2 (5 bases). With 3 bases removed from V and 4 bases from J, the gap between germline ends came to 10 bases. Germline CDR1 is MNHEY and CDR2 is SVGAGI. The CDR3 is 15 amino acids. As DNA, the CDR3 is TGTGCCAGCAGTTATAGCGCTGGGGGGGCCAACGTCCTGACTTTC. Amino acids: CASSYSAGGANVLTF.

This clone was observed once. The chain couples TRBV6-5 to TRBJ2-7; the D is unclear. V lost 3 bases and J 1 base, leaving 10 bases between the germline ends. CDR3 size: 14 residues. CDR1 and CDR2 (germline): MNHEY, SVGAGI. The CDR3 DNA reads TGTGCCAGCAGTTATAGGCGGTGGTCCTACGAGCAGTACTTC. Amino acid sequence: CASSYRRWSYEQYF.

The rearrangement links TRBV27 to TRBJ1-6; the match to TRBD1 covers 8 bases. Germline values: CDR1 MNHEY, CDR2 SMNVEV (reference sequence). V lost 6 bases to trimming and J lost 1 base; unmatched junction nucleotides: 5. CDR3 length equals 16 residues. The CDR3 here is CASRETGVSYNSPLHF. Here the CDR3 DNA reads TGTGCCAGCAGGGAGACAGGGGTTTCCTATAATTCACCCCTCCACTTT.

In this sample, this clone turned up many times. The chain carries TRBV19 and TRBJ2-7; D uncertain. The V gene's germline CDR1 is LNHDA and CDR2 SQIVND (reference sequence). The CDR3 runs 14 residues. V lost 5 bases and J 4 bases, leaving 15 bases between the germline ends. The CDR3 reads CASSSSPSGYEQYF. The CDR3 DNA follows: TGTGCCAGTAGTTCATCCCCGTCGGGTTACGAGCAGTACTTC.

V gene TRBV5-1 combines with J gene TRBJ2-5; 11 nucleotides line up with TRBD1. Germline assignment: CDR1 SGHRS and CDR2 YFSETQ. V trimming: 0 bases; J trimming: 7 bases; junction bases outside the gene matches: 5. The CDR3 length is 15 residues. The CDR3 reads CASSLDAGQGGTQYF. CDR3 nucleotides: TGCGCCAGCAGCTTGGACGCGGGACAGGGGGGGACCCAGTACTTC.

In this sample, this clone turned up once. The rearrangement uses TRBV9 and TRBJ1-3; D is ambiguous. The germline V gene encodes CDR1 SGDLS and CDR2 YYNGEE. Deletions cut 4 bases from V and 4 bases from J, with 15 bases between. The CDR3 covers 15 residues. CDR3 protein: CASSPPGMGGNTIYF. CDR3 nucleotides: TGTGCCAGCAGCCCACCGGGGATGGGAGGAAACACCATATATTTT.